The 8 T cell receptor beta chains below were found in one sample sequenced in a study of blood T cells in healthy people across ages. Next came a second PCR, run for roughly 6 to 11 cycles, which used a sample-barcoded 5' primer along with a J-beta primer mix. TCRdb recomputed calls from the 5' RACE reads with MiXCR, one row per CDR3 protein. Of some 1,800,000 distinct CDR3 sequences listed, approximately 39% were seen once; the top ten hold roughly 24%. The sequenced material came from blood. These TCRs come from a human donor in good health.

CDR3: CASSLSGRAYYNEQFF. The CDR3 nucleotides are TGTGCCAGCAGCTTAAGCGGGAGGGCCTATTACAATGAGCAGTTCTTC. The gene calls are TRBV13 and TRBJ2-1, with 10 bases lining up with TRBD2. With V trimmed by 2 bases and J by 4 bases, 5 bases remained unmatched. Per the germline V gene, CDR1 is PRHDT and CDR2 is FYEKMQ (reference sequence). The CDR3 extends over 16 amino acids.

The chain combines TRBV12-3 or TRBV12-4 with TRBJ1-2, with D unclear. V shed 3 bases and J shed 7 bases, with 15 bases lying between them. The CDR3 extends over 14 amino acids. The DNA for the CDR3 is TGTGCCAGCAGTTTTTTAATTACGATAGGTGGCTACACCTTC. Its protein is CASSFLITIGGYTF.

This clonotype was counted between two and nine times. CDR3 nucleotide sequence: TGCAGTGCTGGGACAGGGTTTGGCTACACCTTC. Translated: CSAGTGFGYTF. V and J are TRBV20-1 and TRBJ1-2; TRBD1 agrees at 9 bases. CDR1 and CDR2 (germline): DFQATT, SNEGSKA (reference sequence). Germline trimming cut 5 bases from V and 7 bases from J; bases unmatched to any gene: 2. The CDR3 is made up of 11 amino acids.

The rearrangement uses TRBV18 and TRBJ2-5; 10 positions match TRBD1. With 0 bases clipped from V and 3 bases from J, the junction kept 10 bases outside the gene matches. This CDR3 comprises 18 residues. The V gene's germline CDR1 is KGHSH and CDR2 LQKENI. CDR3: CASSPPETGGLYEETQYF. The CDR3 DNA follows: TGTGCCAGCTCACCACCGGAGACAGGGGGCTTGTACGAAGAGACCCAGTACTTC.

The chain combines TRBV7-2 with TRBJ2-7, with D unresolved. The V end lost 2 bases, the J end lost 5 bases, and 16 bases lay between the germline ends. Germline V CDR1 and CDR2: SGHTA, FQGNSA. The CDR3 consists of 15 residues. This CDR3 reads CASSLNVGSYHEQYF. The CDR3 coding sequence is TGTGCCAGCAGCTTAAATGTAGGCAGCTACCACGAGCAGTACTTC.

The V and J genes are TRBV28 and TRBJ2-7; unclear D gene. The CDR3 loop spans 14 amino acids. Germline loops: CDR1 MDHEN, CDR2 SYDVKM. Deletions cut 3 bases from V and 0 bases from J, with 9 bases between. CDR3 nucleotides: TGTGCCAGCAGTTTCGAAAGCAGCTCCTACGAGCAGTACTTC. Residues: CASSFESSSYEQYF.

This sequence joins TRBV9 and TRBJ1-2; D is ambiguous. CDR1 and CDR2 (germline): SGDLS, YYNGEE. The V end was cut by 3 bases, the J end by 5 bases, with 17 bases between. This CDR3 is 15 amino acids long. CDR3 coding DNA: TGTGCCAGCAGCGCGGCCCGGACGGTCAGATATGGCTACACCTTC. This sequence encodes CASSAARTVRYGYTF.

V usage is TRBV29-1 and J usage is TRBJ1-1; D gene ambiguous. V lost 4 bases and J 1 base, leaving 7 bases between the germline ends. The germline gives CDR1 SQVTM, CDR2 ANQGSEA. This CDR3 has 12 amino acids. This CDR3 is CSVAEGNTEAFF. CDR3 coding DNA: TGCAGCGTTGCGGAGGGGAACACTGAAGCTTTCTTT.